This is a list of T cell receptor beta chains from one sample in a study of chemoradiotherapy in HPV16-positive cancers. Libraries were prepared by immunoSEQ multiplex PCR; TCRdb keeps only in-frame clonotypes and omits some of them. The sample records approximately 12,000 clones, about three quarters being singletons. This specimen was taken from a patient who underwent chemoradiotherapy. All receptors come from a human donor with HPV-associated anogenital cancer. Each CDR3 is given with its conserved first and last residue. The D gene is left open where the match is weak. Clone size is stated in some rows and not others, as once, few, many or a class when expanded.

abundance: few
j_gene: TRBJ2-2
v_gene: TRBV6-4
d_gene: NA
len: 13
CDR3aa: CASSKGDTGELFF

abundance: large
j_gene: TRBJ1-1
v_gene: TRBV6-1
d_gene: TRBD1
len: 14
CDR3aa: CASSEGQENTEAFF

abundance: NA
j_gene: TRBJ2-2
v_gene: TRBV28
d_gene: TRBD2
len: 17
CDR3aa: CASSGGLAAANTGELFF

abundance: NA
j_gene: TRBJ2-7
v_gene: TRBV28
d_gene: NA
len: 12
CDR3aa: CASSLLYYEQYF

abundance: few
j_gene: TRBJ1-6
v_gene: TRBV4-1
d_gene: TRBD1
len: 13
CDR3aa: CASSQAGGSPLHF

abundance: NA
j_gene: TRBJ1-3
v_gene: TRBV18
d_gene: NA
len: 20
CDR3aa: CASSPLDRLSRVNSGNTIYF

abundance: NA
j_gene: TRBJ2-3
v_gene: TRBV27
d_gene: NA
len: 11
CDR3aa: CASSFLDTQYF

abundance: NA
j_gene: TRBJ2-5
v_gene: TRBV29-1
d_gene: NA
len: 12
CDR3aa: CSVDRDQETQYF

abundance: few
j_gene: TRBJ1-5
v_gene: TRBV19
d_gene: NA
len: 15
CDR3aa: CASSINRDRNQPQHF

abundance: NA
j_gene: TRBJ2-3
v_gene: TRBV2
d_gene: TRBD2
len: 15
CDR3aa: CASSLLAASTDTQYF

abundance: few
j_gene: TRBJ1-1
v_gene: TRBV4-1
d_gene: NA
len: 11
CDR3aa: CASSSARGAFF

abundance: once
j_gene: TRBJ2-7
v_gene: TRBV5-1
d_gene: NA
len: 16
CDR3aa: CASSLGGSSGWEEQYF

abundance: NA
j_gene: TRBJ2-1
v_gene: TRBV28
d_gene: NA
len: 15
CDR3aa: CASRQPGIFFNEQFF

abundance: once
j_gene: TRBJ2-6
v_gene: TRBV30
d_gene: TRBD1
len: 19
CDR3aa: CAWSIWGDRVKPGANVLTF

abundance: few
j_gene: TRBJ1-1
v_gene: TRBV4-3
d_gene: NA
len: 14
CDR3aa: CASSEEARNTEAFF

abundance: NA
j_gene: TRBJ1-5
v_gene: TRBV30
d_gene: NA
len: 15
CDR3aa: CAWSFGGQSNQPQHF

abundance: few
j_gene: TRBJ1-1
v_gene: TRBV19
d_gene: NA
len: 13
CDR3aa: CASSIKGRTEAFF

abundance: NA
j_gene: TRBJ2-2
v_gene: TRBV7-9
d_gene: TRBD2
len: 19
CDR3aa: CASSLVSLAGGTVTGELFF

abundance: NA
j_gene: TRBJ2-7
v_gene: TRBV6-1
d_gene: NA
len: 12
CDR3aa: CASSLSSYEQYF

abundance: NA
j_gene: TRBJ2-1
v_gene: TRBV10-3
d_gene: TRBD2
len: 14
CDR3aa: CAISPHGRDNEQFF

abundance: NA
j_gene: NA
v_gene: TRBV4-3
d_gene: TRBD2
len: 20
CDR3aa: CASSQDSPHGLRGSSYEQYF

abundance: NA
j_gene: TRBJ2-1
v_gene: TRBV19
d_gene: TRBD1
len: 17
CDR3aa: CASRIRTATGGSNEQFF

abundance: few
j_gene: TRBJ2-7
v_gene: TRBV10-3
d_gene: NA
len: 10
CDR3aa: CAISTYEQYF

abundance: NA
j_gene: TRBJ1-4
v_gene: TRBV7-8
d_gene: NA
len: 11
CDR3aa: CASSLNEKLFF

abundance: once
j_gene: TRBJ2-7
v_gene: TRBV5-6
d_gene: NA
len: 13
CDR3aa: CASSLEGPYEQYF

abundance: once
j_gene: TRBJ2-2
v_gene: TRBV25-1
d_gene: NA
len: 14
CDR3aa: CASSPTRDTGELFF

abundance: NA
j_gene: TRBJ1-1
v_gene: TRBV28
d_gene: TRBD1
len: 13
CDR3aa: CASSAGQGGEAFF

abundance: NA
j_gene: TRBJ2-3
v_gene: TRBV28
d_gene: TRBD2
len: 19
CDR3aa: CASSFWREEGWTSTDTQYF

abundance: NA
j_gene: TRBJ1-1
v_gene: TRBV5-5
d_gene: NA
len: 13
CDR3aa: CASSLILNTEAFF

abundance: NA
j_gene: TRBJ2-3
v_gene: TRBV6-1
d_gene: NA
len: 15
CDR3aa: CASREFSGPTDTQYF

abundance: NA
j_gene: TRBJ1-5
v_gene: TRBV6-1
d_gene: TRBD1
len: 14
CDR3aa: CASSEGRGNQPQHF

abundance: NA
j_gene: TRBJ2-2
v_gene: TRBV9
d_gene: TRBD1
len: 14
CDR3aa: CASSTRQGAGELFF

abundance: NA
j_gene: TRBJ2-2
v_gene: TRBV6-5
d_gene: NA
len: 16
CDR3aa: CASSYSKWRVSGELFF

abundance: NA
j_gene: TRBJ1-1
v_gene: TRBV5-1
d_gene: TRBD1
len: 18
CDR3aa: CASSPLGGTGLFNTEAFF

abundance: few
j_gene: TRBJ2-6
v_gene: TRBV7-2
d_gene: NA
len: 15
CDR3aa: CASSPVGSGANVLTF

abundance: NA
j_gene: TRBJ2-7
v_gene: TRBV28
d_gene: TRBD1
len: 14
CDR3aa: CASSLDRGLYEQYF

abundance: NA
j_gene: TRBJ1-1
v_gene: TRBV6-5
d_gene: NA
len: 13
CDR3aa: CASNDGGSTEAFF

abundance: NA
j_gene: TRBJ1-1
v_gene: TRBV28
d_gene: NA
len: 17
CDR3aa: CASSFWGEGFVNTEAFF

abundance: NA
j_gene: TRBJ2-2
v_gene: TRBV11-3
d_gene: NA
len: 17
CDR3aa: CASSLVWGSTNTGELFF

abundance: NA
j_gene: TRBJ1-1
v_gene: TRBV4-1
d_gene: NA
len: 13
CDR3aa: CASSQDQGLEAFF

abundance: NA
j_gene: TRBJ1-1
v_gene: TRBV11-2
d_gene: TRBD1
len: 13
CDR3aa: CASSPGTGGEAFF

abundance: NA
j_gene: TRBJ2-7
v_gene: TRBV2
d_gene: TRBD1
len: 14
CDR3aa: CASSATGGSYEQYF

abundance: NA
j_gene: TRBJ1-5
v_gene: TRBV28
d_gene: TRBD1
len: 15
CDR3aa: CASSVGGLINQPQHF

abundance: NA
j_gene: TRBJ1-5
v_gene: TRBV7-8
d_gene: TRBD1
len: 18
CDR3aa: CASSLKRTGAISNQPQHF

abundance: NA
j_gene: TRBJ2-1
v_gene: TRBV6-5
d_gene: NA
len: 13
CDR3aa: CASTSNSYNEQFF

abundance: NA
j_gene: TRBJ2-5
v_gene: TRBV6-1
d_gene: NA
len: 13
CDR3aa: CASSDTVHKTQYF

abundance: large
j_gene: TRBJ2-3
v_gene: TRBV4-1
d_gene: TRBD2
len: 18
CDR3aa: CASSPGLAGGPSTDTQYF

abundance: NA
j_gene: TRBJ2-7
v_gene: TRBV29-1
d_gene: NA
len: 12
CDR3aa: CSVNLSIYEQYF

abundance: NA
j_gene: TRBJ2-7
v_gene: TRBV28
d_gene: NA
len: 14
CDR3aa: CASSPPGVGYEQYF

abundance: NA
j_gene: TRBJ2-1
v_gene: TRBV29-1
d_gene: TRBD2
len: 16
CDR3aa: CSVEGPLAGGDNEQFF

abundance: NA
j_gene: TRBJ2-3
v_gene: TRBV15
d_gene: NA
len: 16
CDR3aa: CATSRGLATSTDTQYF

abundance: NA
j_gene: TRBJ1-1
v_gene: TRBV25-1
d_gene: TRBD1
len: 14
CDR3aa: CASSRSDRGPEAFF

abundance: few
j_gene: TRBJ2-2
v_gene: TRBV7-6
d_gene: TRBD2
len: 15
CDR3aa: CASRPASGNTGELFF

abundance: NA
j_gene: TRBJ2-2
v_gene: TRBV5-6
d_gene: TRBD2
len: 18
CDR3aa: CASSLSLAGGPNTGELFF

abundance: few
j_gene: TRBJ2-7
v_gene: TRBV18
d_gene: NA
len: 13
CDR3aa: CASSRQVDYEQYF

abundance: NA
j_gene: TRBJ2-3
v_gene: TRBV9
d_gene: TRBD2
len: 17
CDR3aa: CASSVEGLAGGTDTQYF